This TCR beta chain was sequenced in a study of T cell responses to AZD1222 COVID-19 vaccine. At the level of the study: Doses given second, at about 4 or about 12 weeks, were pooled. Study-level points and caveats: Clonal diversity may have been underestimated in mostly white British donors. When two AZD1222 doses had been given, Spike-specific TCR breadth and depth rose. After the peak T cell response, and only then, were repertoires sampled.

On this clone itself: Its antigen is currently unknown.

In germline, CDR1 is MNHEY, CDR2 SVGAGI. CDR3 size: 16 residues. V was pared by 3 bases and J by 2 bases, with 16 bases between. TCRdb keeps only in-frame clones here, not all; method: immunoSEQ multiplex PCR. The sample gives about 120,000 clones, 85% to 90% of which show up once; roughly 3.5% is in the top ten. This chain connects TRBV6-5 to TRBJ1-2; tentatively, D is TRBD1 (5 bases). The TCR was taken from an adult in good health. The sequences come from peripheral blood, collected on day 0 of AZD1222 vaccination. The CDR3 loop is CASSYSSGRGNYGYTF. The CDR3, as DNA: TGTGCCAGCAGTTATTCCTCAGGGCGAGGAAACTATGGCTACACCTTC.